A selection of T cell receptor beta chains follows, all from one sample in a study of blood T cell repertoires in COVID-19. This table comes from immunoSEQ multiplex PCR, and its TCRdb copy is limited to in-frame clones, with some not included. The sample lists 120,000 to 150,000 clones; about 90% were seen once. Sequencing was carried out using peripheral blood. All receptors come from a woman aged 60 to 75 with acute or convalescent COVID-19. Each CDR3 is given with its conserved first and last residue. A D gene is named only where the DNA matches it firmly. A clone size is listed for some rows: how often the clone was seen (once, few, many), or a class if it is expanded.

>TRBD1|TRBV2|NA|TRBJ1-1
TGTGCCAGCAGGGTTTTACAGGGGGCGGATTCAGCTTTCTTT
CASRVLQGADSAFF
>TRBD1|TRBV3-1/TRBV3-2|NA|TRBJ1-1
TGTGCCAGCAGCCAAGCGACAGGGGGTTCAAACACTGAAGCTTTCTTT
CASSQATGGSNTEAFF
>NA|TRBV30|NA|TRBJ1-2
TGTGCCTCTGGGCAGAACTATGGCTACACCTTC
CASGQNYGYTF
>NA|TRBV7-8|NA|TRBJ1-2
TGTGCCAGCAGCCCCTTTATTCACCCGGGAACCAGAGATGGCTACACCTTC
CASSPFIHPGTRDGYTF
>TRBD1|TRBV19|NA|TRBJ1-2
TGTGCCAGTAGTTTCAGGGGGAGTAACTATGGCTACACCTTC
CASSFRGSNYGYTF
>NA|TRBV5-6|once|TRBJ1-3
TGTGCCAGCAGCGAAAACTTCGGGGGTCTTGGAAACACCATATATTTT
CASSENFGGLGNTIYF
>TRBD2|TRBV2|NA|TRBJ2-3
TGTGCCAGCACCCTACTAGCGGCCGGCCACGATACGCAGTATTTT
CASTLLAAGHDTQYF
>TRBD1|TRBV7-2|NA|TRBJ1-2
TGTGCCAGCAGCCCGTCGGGACAGGGGGGCGGCTACACCTTC
CASSPSGQGGGYTF
>NA|TRBV7-8|NA|TRBJ2-5
TGTGCCAGCAGCTCCCCCAGGACCCCTGAGGGAGAGACCCAGTACTTC
CASSSPRTPEGETQYF
>NA|TRBV19|NA|TRBJ2-7
TGTGCCAGTAGTATTGGCCCCACAAACTCCTACGAGCAGTACTTC
CASSIGPTNSYEQYF
>TRBD2|TRBV7-9|NA|TRBJ2-1
TGTGCCAGCAGCTTATACTTGACTAGCGGGGATTTGAATGAGCAGTTCTTC
CASSLYLTSGDLNEQFF
>NA|TRBV29-1|NA|TRBJ1-1
TGCAGCGTTGATCATGGGGCTGTGGAAGCTTTCTTT
CSVDHGAVEAFF
>NA|TRBV6-1|NA|TRBJ2-5
TGTGCCAGCAGCTCCGGGTCGCCAGAGACCCAGTACTTC
CASSSGSPETQYF
>NA|TRBV5-1|NA|TRBJ1-5
TGCGCCAGCAGCCTGGGACCGACAGTAGAACAGCCCCAGCATTTT
CASSLGPTVEQPQHF
>TRBD1|TRBV5-1|NA|TRBJ1-1
TGCGCCAGCAGCTTTGACAGGGGGCAATTTGAAGCTTTCTTT
CASSFDRGQFEAFF
>TRBD1|TRBV6-1|NA|TRBJ2-5
TGTGCCAGCAGTGAAGCGCATGGACAGGGGGCGCTAGGAGAGACCCAGTACTTC
CASSEAHGQGALGETQYF
>TRBD1|TRBV3-1/TRBV3-2|many|TRBJ1-4
TGTGCCAGCAACGATCGGACCGGGACAGGGGGAGAAAAACTGTTTTTT
CASNDRTGTGGEKLFF
>TRBD1|TRBV23-1|NA|TRBJ1-1
TGCGCCAGCAGGCTATACCGGGACAGGGTCACTGAAGCTTTCTTT
CASRLYRDRVTEAFF
>NA|TRBV19|NA|TRBJ1-6
TGTGCCAGTAGAGGACTTAATAATTCACCCCTCCACTTT
CASRGLNNSPLHF
>NA|TRBV7-9|once|TRBJ1-3
TGTGCCAGCAGCTCCAAACCCTCCGGGGGGACCTCTGGAAACACCATATATTTT
CASSSKPSGGTSGNTIYF
>TRBD2|TRBV4-2|NA|TRBJ2-2
TGTGCCAGCAGCCAGCAATGGTCCGGGGGGTCCAACACCGGGGAGCTGTTTTTT
CASSQQWSGGSNTGELFF
>NA|TRBV5-6|once|TRBJ2-7
TGTGCCAGCAGCTTGGCCCCCACAGGTCTGAGGTACGAGCAGTACTTC
CASSLAPTGLRYEQYF
>NA|TRBV19|NA|TRBJ1-4
TGTGCCAGTAAGGGGACACCGCTTGCAACTAATGAAAAACTGTTTTTT
CASKGTPLATNEKLFF
>NA|TRBV4-1|NA|TRBJ1-2
TGCGCCAGCAGCCAAGATTTAACCCTAATTGGCTACACCTTC
CASSQDLTLIGYTF
>NA|TRBV7-2|NA|TRBJ2-7
TGTGCCAGCAGCTTAGACAGGGCTCAAGAGCACTCCTACGAGCAGTACTTC
CASSLDRAQEHSYEQYF
>NA|TRBV27|NA|TRBJ1-5
TGTGCCAGCAGTTTGGGAGGGTATAGCAATCAGCCCCAGCATTTT
CASSLGGYSNQPQHF
>TRBD2|TRBV10-3|NA|TRBJ2-1
TGTGCCATCAACAACGGGACTAGCGGGGGGCCAAAGACTGAGCAGTTCTTC
CAINNGTSGGPKTEQFF
>NA|TRBV5-6|once|TRBJ2-7
TGTGCCAGCAGCTACCACCGAGGGCTACCAACCTACGAGCAGTACTTC
CASSYHRGLPTYEQYF
>NA|TRBV11-3|NA|TRBJ2-7
TGTGCCAGCAGCTTGGCGCAGGGGAACCACTACGAGCAGTACTTC
CASSLAQGNHYEQYF
>NA|TRBV2|NA|TRBJ1-5
TGTGCCAGCAGGGGGGGAGGTCAGCCCCAGCATTTT
CASRGGGQPQHF
>TRBD1|TRBV30|NA|TRBJ2-3
TGTGCCTGGAGTGTACAAGGACAGGCTCAGCAGTATTTT
CAWSVQGQAQQYF
>NA|TRBV3-1/TRBV3-2|NA|TRBJ1-5
TGTGCCAGCAGCCAGAGAGGGAGCAATCAGCCCCAGCATTTT
CASSQRGSNQPQHF
>NA|TRBV29-1|NA|TRBJ1-2
TGCAGCGTTGACCGGGTCCGGGGCTACACCTTC
CSVDRVRGYTF
>NA|TRBV6-4|NA|TRBJ1-1
TGTGCCAGCAGTGTTAACTATGGTACTGAAGCTTTCTTT
CASSVNYGTEAFF
>TRBD2|TRBV5-6|once|TRBJ2-3
TGTGCCAGCAGCCCCACTGCAAGCGGGGGAATAACAGATACGCAGTATTTT
CASSPTASGGITDTQYF
>NA|TRBV6-6|once|TRBJ2-7
TGTGCCAGCAACACCCCGGGTGGCAGGGGCTCCTACGAGCAGTACTTC
CASNTPGGRGSYEQYF
>NA|TRBV20-1|once|TRBJ1-1
TGCAGTGCTAGTCCTACAGCAAACACTGAAGCTTTCTTT
CSASPTANTEAFF
>TRBD1|TRBV3-1/TRBV3-2|NA|TRBJ1-2
TGTGCCAGCAGCCAAGAACAGGGGGCGCTTACCTTC
CASSQEQGALTF
>NA|TRBV6-2/TRBV6-3|NA|TRBJ2-2
TGTGCCAGCAGCCGACTGGGACTCCAGAACACCGGGGAGCTGTTTTTT
CASSRLGLQNTGELFF
>TRBD1|TRBV5-1|few|TRBJ2-2
TGCGCCAGCAGCGCCGGGACAGGGGTATCCGGGGAGCTGTTTTTT
CASSAGTGVSGELFF
>TRBD2|TRBV6-4|NA|TRBJ2-3
TGTGCCAGCAGTGACTCTAGCGGGGGGACTGTAGATACGCAGTATTTT
CASSDSSGGTVDTQYF
>NA|TRBV6-5|NA|TRBJ1-4
TGTGCCAGCTCGGAAGGGGCAACTAATGAAAAACTGTTTTTT
CASSEGATNEKLFF
>NA|TRBV24-1|NA|TRBJ1-1
TGTGCCACCAGTGCTCTGGGGGCCACTGAAGCTTTCTTT
CATSALGATEAFF
>NA|TRBV28|NA|TRBJ1-1
TGTGCCAGCAGTACAGGGAGCACTGAAGCTTTCTTT
CASSTGSTEAFF
>NA|TRBV29-1|NA|TRBJ2-3
TGCAGCGCGGAACAGGGACCAAATACGCAGTATTTT
CSAEQGPNTQYF
>TRBD1|TRBV5-1|NA|TRBJ2-1
TGCGCCAGCAGCTTGGCCCCCGGGACAGCCAATGAGCAGTTCTTC
CASSLAPGTANEQFF
>TRBD1|TRBV25-1|NA|TRBJ1-1
TGTGCCAGCGAAGGGACAGGGGACCCCATTGAAGCTTTCTTT
CASEGTGDPIEAFF
>NA|TRBV27|NA|TRBJ1-5
TGTGCCAGCAGTTTATCGAGGGATCAGCCCCAGCATTTT
CASSLSRDQPQHF
>TRBD1|TRBV10-3|NA|TRBJ1-3
TGTGCCATCAGCCGCTCGCAGATCCTAAACCGGGACAGGACCAACTCTGGAAACACCATATATTTT
CAISRSQILNRDRTNSGNTIYF
>TRBD2|TRBV6-5|NA|TRBJ2-7
TGTGCCAGCACCCCCGGCGGGGGGGCCTACGAGCAGTACTTC
CASTPGGGAYEQYF
>TRBD1|TRBV30|NA|TRBJ1-5
TGTGCCTGGAGTGTACGACAGGGTATAAGCAATCAGCCCCAGCATTTT
CAWSVRQGISNQPQHF
>TRBD1|TRBV7-2|NA|TRBJ1-2
TGTGCCAGCAGCTTAGGGTGGACAGGGGAAGGCTACACCTTC
CASSLGWTGEGYTF
>NA|TRBV5-6|NA|TRBJ1-2
TGTGCCAGCAGCTTGGGGAGGGCCCACTATGGCTACACCTTC
CASSLGRAHYGYTF
>TRBD2|TRBV5-4|NA|TRBJ2-3
TGTGCCAGCAGCTCGACTAGCGGGGGGGCCCGAGATACGCAGTATTTT
CASSSTSGGARDTQYF
>NA|TRBV20-1|NA|TRBJ2-7
TGCAGTGCCCTTGACACCCGCGAGCAGTACTTC
CSALDTREQYF
>TRBD2|TRBV6-1|NA|TRBJ2-3
TGTGCCAGCAGTGAAGGGCTAGCGGGGGGCACAGATACGCAGTATTTT
CASSEGLAGGTDTQYF
>NA|TRBV6-1|NA|TRBJ1-1
TGTGCCAGCAGTGACAGGGGTCGGGGCACTGAAGCTTTCTTT
CASSDRGRGTEAFF
>TRBD1|TRBV28|NA|TRBJ2-3
TGTGCCAGCAGTGAGTCGGACAGGGTATCGTATTTT
CASSESDRVSYF
>TRBD1|TRBV3-1/TRBV3-2|NA|TRBJ1-2
TGTGCCAGCAGCCAGCTGACAGGGTTTGGCTACACCTTC
CASSQLTGFGYTF
>NA|TRBV4-3|once|TRBJ2-3
TGCGCCAGCAGCCAAGAACCCGTGACAGCAACTAGCACAGATACGCAGTATTTT
CASSQEPVTATSTDTQYF